These 32 T cell receptor beta chains were all obtained from the same sample, sequenced in a study of CD4 T cells in relation to SARS-CoV-2 and coronaviruses. Before the COVID-19 pandemic, during about 2010-2019, CD4+ T cells were taken from unexposed donors. After around nine days of culture, CD4+ T cells were isolated. Only in-frame clones appear in the TCRdb table, and some are missing; sequencing was by immunoSEQ multiplex PCR. The sample has roughly 16,000 clones, over 80% seen once. These TCRs are of unknown antigen specificity. The sample was CD4+ T cells from PBMCs, cultured in vitro. Source of these receptors: a human donor in good health.

This clone was recorded only once. This chain connects TRBV9 to TRBJ2-2; unclear D gene. Germline values: CDR1 SGDLS, CDR2 YYNGEE. The ends were cut back, 0 bases at V and 4 bases at J, with 13 bases in the middle. The CDR3 covers 16 residues. In nucleotides, the CDR3 is TGTGCCAGCAGCGTAGCTTACGGTATGAGCACCGGGGAGCTGTTTTTT. This gives the protein CASSVAYGMSTGELFF.

This chain links TRBV9 with TRBJ2-1; 7 nucleotides match TRBD2. V dropped 2 bases and J dropped 6; count of bases not matched to a gene: 5. The CDR3 runs to 14 residues. Germline V CDR1 and CDR2: SGDLS, YYNGEE. The CDR3 coding sequence is TGTGCCAGCAGCGTCGGGACTACTATCAATGAGCAGTTCTTC. Residues: CASSVGTTINEQFF. Combining the CDR3 with reference TRBV9 and TRBJ2-1 gives the whole variable domain DSGVTQTPKHLITATGQRVTLRCSPRSGDLSVYWYQQSLDQGLQFLIQYYNGEERAKGNILERFSAQQFPDLHSELNLSSLELGDSALYFCASSVGTTINEQFFGPGTRLTVL.

This chain connects TRBV5-6 to TRBJ2-1; D gene ambiguous. The CDR3 has 11 amino acids. V was cut by 3 bases and J by 15 bases, with 13 bases left in between. Germline V gives CDR1 SGHDT, CDR2 YYEEEE. The CDR3 spells CASSSGSLGFF. The CDR3 DNA is TGTGCCAGCAGCTCGGGTTCCCTCGGGTTCTTC.

The chain recombines TRBV5-1 with TRBJ2-7; the D gene is possibly TRBD1 (6 bases). Trimming left V 2 bases short and J 3 bases short, with 12 bases between. Germline V CDR1 and CDR2: SGHRS, YFSETQ. The CDR3 is made up of 14 amino acids. DNA of the CDR3: TGCGCCAGCAGCTTAGGTTCACAGGGCTACGAGCAGTACTTC. This translates into CASSLGSQGYEQYF.

This rearrangement joins TRBV28 to TRBJ2-1; 9 bases match TRBD1. Trimming at V came to 5 bases and at J to 4 bases, leaving 9 bases not matched to a gene. The V gene's germline CDR1 is MDHEN and CDR2 SYDVKM. CDR3 length: 16 amino acids. The CDR3 loop reads CASSPGTGPGYNEQFF. The CDR3 coding sequence is TGTGCCAGCAGTCCCGGGACAGGGCCCGGGTACAATGAGCAGTTCTTC.

The chain uses TRBV2 and TRBJ1-1; the D gene is possibly TRBD1 (6 bases). Trimming removed 3 bases from V and 4 bases from J, with 12 bases in between. The CDR3 has 14 amino acids. Germline CDR1 SNHLY, CDR2 FYNNEI. CDR3 amino acids: CASSDLGHSTEAFF. The CDR3 region has the DNA TGTGCCAGCAGTGATTTGGGACATAGCACTGAAGCTTTCTTT.

The CDR3 nucleotides read TGTGCCAGTAGTATTGCGGGAGTAACCAATGAGCAGTTCTTC. Its protein is CASSIAGVTNEQFF. The V and J genes are TRBV19 and TRBJ2-1, with 7 bases aligning to TRBD2. Per germline, CDR1 LNHDA and CDR2 SQIVND (reference sequence). The CDR3 has 14 residues. V was pared by 3 bases and J by 6 bases, with 5 bases of the junction left unmatched.

This clone is classed as large. The V call is TRBV7-3, the J call TRBJ2-7; 8 nucleotides match TRBD2. Germline CDR1 and CDR2: SGHTA and FQGTGA. Trimming cost V 0 bases and J 0 bases; bases outside gene matches: 1. This CDR3 has 15 amino acids. The CDR3 DNA follows: TGTGCCAGCAGCTTAACCGGGAGGGGCTCCTACGAGCAGTACTTC. This translates into CASSLTGRGSYEQYF. The full variable domain, completed using reference TRBV7-3 and TRBJ2-7, is GAGVSQTPSNKVTEKGKYVELRCDPISGHTALYWYRQSLGQGPEFLIYFQGTGAADDSGLPNDRFFAVRPEGSVSTLKIQRTERGDSAVYLCASSLTGRGSYEQYFGPGTRLTVT.

V usage is TRBV5-1 and J usage is TRBJ2-5; 9 nucleotides align to TRBD1. The germline V gene encodes CDR1 SGHRS and CDR2 YFSETQ. Trimming at V came to 4 bases and at J to 5 bases, leaving 9 bases not matched to a gene. The CDR3 sequence is 15 residues long. The CDR3 sequence: CASSGGGTGSETQYF. In DNA, the CDR3 is TGCGCCAGCAGCGGGGGGGGGACAGGGTCGGAGACCCAGTACTTC.

The CDR3 DNA reads TGCGCCAGCAGCCCATTCCTTGGGACTAGCGGAGAGGCAGATACGCAGTATTTT. Translating gives CASSPFLGTSGEADTQYF. The chain has TRBV5-1 and TRBJ2-3; 11 positions match TRBD2. With V trimmed by 4 bases and J by 4 bases, 14 bases remained unmatched. The CDR3 covers 18 residues. Germline CDR1 SGHRS, CDR2 YFSETQ.

V usage is TRBV6-4 and J usage is TRBJ2-7; 14 bases fit TRBD2. Losses at the gene ends were 0 bases for V and 6 bases for J; bases not matched to a gene: 7. Looked up from germline, CDR1 is MRHNA and CDR2 is SNTAGT. The CDR3 loop spans 17 amino acids. The CDR3 sequence: CASSDSGTSGRDPEQYF. CDR3 nucleotide sequence: TGTGCCAGCAGTGACTCAGGGACTAGCGGGAGAGACCCCGAGCAGTACTTC.

This clone was found a few times. This sequence joins TRBV21-1 and TRBJ2-7; TRBD2, as called in the table, went unchecked against the DNA. TRBV21-1 is described as a pseudogene. CDR3 length: 14 amino acids. CDR3 sequence reads: CASILTSGKNEQYF. The CDR3 bases are TGTGCCAGCATTCTAACTAGCGGGAAAAACGAGCAGTACTTC.

This clone has a single count. V gene TRBV28 combines with J gene TRBJ2-1; TRBD2 matches 8 bases. V lost 6 bases, J lost 6 bases, and 7 bases stayed unmatched. The CDR3 is 14 residues long. Germline loops: CDR1 MDHEN, CDR2 SYDVKM. The CDR3 sequence: CASSPTGTSNEQFF. The CDR3 nucleotides are TGTGCCAGCAGCCCAACCGGGACTAGCAATGAGCAGTTCTTC.

The J gene is TRBJ2-7, the V gene TRBV28; the D gene is possibly TRBD2 (6 bases). The CDR3 is 18 residues long. Germline values: CDR1 MDHEN, CDR2 SYDVKM. Trimming cost V 5 bases and J 6 bases, with 29 bases left between them. CDR3 DNA: TGTGCCAGCAGTGTTTCGGGGGTCCGCAGGTATAAAGGCCGCGAGCAGTACTTC. Encoded protein: CASSVSGVRRYKGREQYF.

The genes are TRBV5-1 and TRBJ1-6; D uncertain. The CDR3 runs 14 residues. V lost 0 bases to trimming and J lost 9 bases, with 10 bases between them. Germline V gene lookup returns CDR1 SGHRS and CDR2 YFSETQ. The CDR3 is CASSLEQYGSPLHF. The CDR3 DNA reads as TGCGCCAGCAGCTTGGAACAGTACGGTTCACCCCTCCACTTT.

This chain joins TRBV10-3 and TRBJ2-2; 8 nucleotides agree with TRBD2. Germline loops: CDR1 ENHRY, CDR2 SYGVKD. CDR3 length: 16 amino acids. Trimming at V came to 4 bases and at J to 2 bases, leaving 6 bases not matched to a gene. CDR3 DNA: TGTGCCATCAGTGGGCTCACTAGCGGAAACACCGGGGAGCTGTTTTTT. Protein product: CAISGLTSGNTGELFF.

The table lists this clone with a few counts. The CDR3 bases are TGCGCCAGCAGCTTGGGACAGGGGTACACCGGGGAGCTGTTTTTT. Its protein is CASSLGQGYTGELFF. This chain uses TRBV5-1 with TRBJ2-2; 8 bases are a match to TRBD1. Germline CDR1 reads SGHRS; CDR2 reads YFSETQ. V shed 0 bases and J 3 bases; nucleotides not matched to a gene: 1. This CDR3 has 15 amino acids.

The chain uses TRBV24-1 and TRBJ1-2, with D unclear. Germline V gene data show CDR1 as KGHDR and CDR2 as SFDVKD. CDR3 length equals 14 residues. With 3 bases removed from V and 10 bases from J, the gap between germline ends came to 17 bases. CDR3 nucleotide sequence: TGTGCCACCAGTGATCACCGGACGGCCTCTAACTACACCTTC. It codes for CATSDHRTASNYTF.

This clone was seen more than once but under ten times. The J gene is TRBJ1-1, the V gene TRBV29-1; D might be TRBD1 (5 bases). Germline V CDR1 and CDR2: SQVTM, ANQGSEA. The CDR3 spans 13 residues. V lost 4 bases to trimming and J lost 0 bases, with 9 bases between them. In DNA, the CDR3 is TGCAGCGTTGGTAGCAGGGTGAACACTGAAGCTTTCTTT. This encodes CSVGSRVNTEAFF.

J is TRBJ2-1 and V is TRBV6-5; D perhaps matches TRBD2 (6 bases). The CDR3 has 15 amino acids. Deletions cut 6 bases from V and 7 bases from J, with 19 bases between. CDR1 is MNHEY and CDR2 is SVGAGI in the germline V gene. This CDR3 reads CASSLSQGGWNEQFF. The DNA of the CDR3 is TGTGCCAGCAGCCTTAGCCAGGGAGGTTGGAATGAGCAGTTCTTC.

The chain combines TRBV7-8 with TRBJ2-7; D is possibly TRBD1 (6 bases). The germline V and J ends were trimmed by 5 bases and 6 bases, with 17 bases remaining between them. The V gene's germline CDR1 is SGHVS and CDR2 FQNEAQ. The length of the CDR3 is 14 residues. As DNA, the CDR3 is TGTGCCAGCAGCACCACCAGGGGAGACACCGAGCAGTACTTC. Protein product: CASSTTRGDTEQYF.

The CDR3 sequence is CASSLRDPHVPNRFTDTQYF. DNA of the CDR3: TGTGCCAGCAGTCTCCGGGACCCTCACGTCCCCAACCGATTCACAGATACGCAGTATTTT. This chain joins TRBV2 and TRBJ2-3; D may be TRBD1 or TRBD2 (5 bases each). Trimming took off 5 bases at V and 2 bases at J, with 29 bases between the two ends. Germline V CDR1 and CDR2: SNHLY, FYNNEI. The CDR3 is 20 amino acids.

This chain uses TRBV20-1 with TRBJ2-5; the D is unclear. The CDR3 contains 12 residues. Trimming shortened V by 3 bases and J by 9 bases, and 14 bases separated the two germline ends. CDR1 is DFQATT and CDR2 is SNEGSKA in the germline V gene (reference sequence). CDR3 protein: CSASKAQTAQYF. The DNA for the CDR3 is TGCAGTGCTAGTAAGGCCCAAACGGCCCAGTACTTC.

The J gene is TRBJ2-3, the V gene TRBV6-5; 7 bases fit TRBD2. J was trimmed by 8 bases and V by 0 bases; bases with no gene match: 8. This CDR3 is built from 15 residues. CDR1 is MNHEY and CDR2 is SVGAGI in the germline V gene. CDR3 in amino acids: CASSYSGLDSRTQYF. For the CDR3, the DNA is TGTGCCAGCAGTTACTCCGGACTAGATTCACGTACGCAGTATTTT.

The chain links TRBV28 to TRBJ2-1; 14 bases are shared with TRBD2. This CDR3 has 17 amino acids. Germline trimming cut 4 bases from V and 4 bases from J; bases unmatched to any gene: 6. From germline, CDR1 is MDHEN and CDR2 SYDVKM. CDR3 sequence: CASSSETSGRVYNEQFF. DNA of the CDR3: TGTGCCAGCAGTTCAGAGACTAGCGGGAGGGTTTACAATGAGCAGTTCTTC.

The CDR3 sequence: CASSAGTHGNTIYF. As DNA, the CDR3 is TGTGCCAGCAGCGCCGGGACTCACGGAAACACCATATATTTT. V usage is TRBV9 and J usage is TRBJ1-3; tentative D call: TRBD1 (5 bases). V dropped 3 bases and J dropped 4 bases, with 11 bases sitting between them. Germline V CDR1 and CDR2: SGDLS, YYNGEE. This CDR3 is built from 14 residues. The full variable domain, in which reference TRBV9 and TRBJ1-3 provide the parts outside the CDR3, is DSGVTQTPKHLITATGQRVTLRCSPRSGDLSVYWYQQSLDQGLQFLIQYYNGEERAKGNILERFSAQQFPDLHSELNLSSLELGDSALYFCASSAGTHGNTIYFGEGSWLTVV.

This chain uses TRBV10-3 with TRBJ1-2; TRBD1 might be the D (6 bases). Trimming removed 5 bases at V and 1 base at J, with 8 bases between. Germline assignment: CDR1 ENHRY and CDR2 SYGVKD. This CDR3 is 13 amino acids long. The chain's CDR3 is CAISTGNNYGYTF. In nucleotides, the CDR3 is TGTGCCATCAGTACAGGGAATAACTATGGCTACACCTTC.

The CDR3 reads CASSLGDRGSYEQYF. In nucleotides, the CDR3 is TGCGCCAGCAGCTTGGGGGACAGGGGATCCTACGAGCAGTACTTC. The chain carries TRBV5-1 and TRBJ2-7, with 10 bases that match TRBD1. V lost 0 bases, J lost 1 base, and 1 base stayed unmatched. The CDR3 runs to 15 residues. Germline assignment: CDR1 SGHRS and CDR2 YFSETQ.

The gene calls are TRBV24-1 and TRBJ2-5; D tentatively reads TRBD1 or TRBD2 (5 bases each). The V end lost 4 bases, the J end lost 7 bases, and 12 bases lay between the germline ends. The CDR3 runs to 13 residues. Germline V CDR1 and CDR2: KGHDR, SFDVKD. CDR3 DNA: TGTGCCACCAGTGAGTCGGGGCAGATGACCCAGTACTTC. This gives the protein CATSESGQMTQYF.

This clone was detected a few times. The chain links TRBV3-1 (or the pseudogene TRBV3-2) to TRBJ1-3; possibly TRBD1 for D (5 bases). The germline V and J ends were trimmed by 0 bases and 4 bases, with 10 bases remaining between them. The CDR3 length is 15 residues. Germline CDR1 LGHDT, CDR2 YNNKEL (reference sequence). The CDR3 bases are TGTGCCAGCAGCCAAGATACGGGGGGAGGAAACACCATATATTTT. Its protein is CASSQDTGGGNTIYF.

This clone has just a few counts. The gene calls are TRBV23-1 and TRBJ1-3, with D uncertain. TRBV23-1 is an open reading frame, and its role is uncertain. V lost 0 bases and J lost 1, with 13 bases in between. CDR3 length equals 17 residues. The CDR3 DNA is TGCGCCAGCAGTCAATCGAGGCGCCGGGGTTCTGGAAACACCATATATTTT. It encodes CASSQSRRRGSGNTIYF.

V usage is TRBV19 and J usage is TRBJ1-1; a weak D match, TRBD1 (5 bases). Germline CDR1 is LNHDA and CDR2 is SQIVND (reference sequence). The CDR3 extends over 19 amino acids. The ends were cut back, 10 bases at V and 0 bases at J, with 30 bases in the middle. The CDR3 loop is CATRPPAKSGTGMNTEAFF. For the CDR3, the DNA is TGTGCCACACGACCCCCTGCCAAGAGCGGAACAGGCATGAACACTGAAGCTTTCTTT.